The 17 T cell receptor beta chains in this list originate from one sample, sequenced in a study of T cell changes during pregnancy in multiple sclerosis. Sequencing was performed with immunoSEQ multiplex PCR; in TCRdb, only in-frame clones are kept and a portion is missing. The repertoire holds some 52,000 clones, with just over 90% as singletons. The material was CD4+ T cells from peripheral blood mononuclear cells, obtained before pregnancy. These receptors came from a female donor with multiple sclerosis, enrolled in a pregnancy study.

This clone has just a few counts. J is TRBJ2-1 and V is TRBV15; 10 bases map to TRBD2. The germline gives CDR1 LNHNV, CDR2 YYDKDF (reference sequence). The CDR3 has 17 amino acids. J gave up 0 bases and V 3 bases, and 5 bases lay outside the gene matches. The CDR3 region is CATSSPIAGGSYNEQFF. CDR3 nucleotides: TGTGCCACCAGCAGCCCAATAGCGGGGGGCTCCTACAATGAGCAGTTCTTC.

The chain combines TRBV5-1 with TRBJ1-3; D is perhaps TRBD1 (6 bases). Germline values: CDR1 SGHRS, CDR2 YFSETQ. The ends were cut back, 1 base at V and 0 bases at J, with 11 bases in the middle. CDR3 size: 16 residues. The CDR3 protein is CASSLPGESSGNTIYF. The CDR3 DNA sequence: TGCGCCAGCAGCTTGCCAGGGGAGAGCTCTGGAAACACCATATATTTT.

This sequence joins TRBV15 and TRBJ2-2; TRBD2 might be the D (5 bases). The CDR3 runs to 14 residues. Germline V CDR1 and CDR2: LNHNV, YYDKDF (reference sequence). The V and J ends lost 6 bases and 0 bases respectively, with 8 bases between them. In DNA, the CDR3 is TGTGCCACCAGTCGGGGAGCGAACACCGGGGAGCTGTTTTTT. It translates to CATSRGANTGELFF.

V is TRBV7-9 and J is TRBJ1-2; no reliable D call. CDR3 length: 14 amino acids. Germline V gene data show CDR1 as SEHNR and CDR2 as FQNEAQ (reference sequence). Trimming shortened V by 5 bases and J by 8 bases, and 18 bases separated the two germline ends. CDR3: CASSNAGWIYGYTF. DNA of the CDR3: TGTGCCAGCAGCAACGCAGGCTGGATCTACGGCTACACCTTC.

A few counts support this clone. The chain combines TRBV30 with TRBJ2-2, with TRBD2 matching over 9 bases. Per germline, CDR1 GTSNPN and CDR2 SVGIG (reference sequence). This CDR3 comprises 13 residues. V shed 5 bases, J shed 5 bases, and the junction held 3 bases outside the gene matches. The CDR3, as DNA: TGTGCCTGGGGGACTAGCCCGACCGGGGAGCTGTTTTTT. Residues: CAWGTSPTGELFF.

V and J are TRBV5-1 and TRBJ2-7; TRBD1 matches 9 bases. CDR1 and CDR2 from the germline V gene are SGHRS and YFSETQ. The CDR3 spans 16 residues. The V and J ends lost 0 bases and 3 bases, in that order; junction bases with no gene match: 7. CDR3 sequence reads: CASSLGSPGQGYEQYF. CDR3 in DNA: TGCGCCAGCAGCTTGGGATCACCGGGACAGGGCTACGAGCAGTACTTC. Variable domain in full (rest from reference TRBV5-1 and TRBJ2-7): KAGVTQTPRYLIKTRGQQVTLSCSPISGHRSVSWYQQTPGQGLQFLFEYFSETQRNKGNFPGRFSGRQFSNSRSEMNVSTLELGDSALYLCASSLGSPGQGYEQYFGPGTRLTVT.

This chain uses TRBV5-6 with TRBJ1-1, with TRBD1 matching over 10 bases. Per the germline V gene, CDR1 is SGHDT and CDR2 is YYEEEE. The CDR3 length is 15 residues. V lost 2 bases and J lost 10; bases outside the gene matches: 11. The CDR3 loop reads CASSLAGTGDSGAFF. The CDR3 nucleotides read TGTGCCAGCAGCTTAGCCGGGACAGGGGACTCGGGAGCTTTCTTT.

The chain employs TRBV19 and TRBJ1-5; TRBD1 agrees at 10 bases. V was pared by 5 bases and J by 2 bases, with 12 bases of the junction left unmatched. The CDR3 sequence is 18 residues long. CDR1 and CDR2 from the germline V gene are LNHDA and SQIVND (reference sequence). The CDR3 DNA reads as TGTGCCAGTAGTTCCAGATCAACCGGGACAGGGGGCAATCAGCCCCAGCATTTT. Amino acids: CASSSRSTGTGGNQPQHF.

The rearrangement joins TRBV14 to TRBJ1-2, with 7 bases lining up with TRBD1. This CDR3 has 15 amino acids. CDR1 is SGHDN and CDR2 is FVKESK in the germline V gene. Unmatched junction bases numbered 8, after V lost 1 base and J lost 6 bases. CDR3 bases: TGTGCCAGCAGCCAAGGGCGAGGGGGCCCAAATGGCTACACCTTC. Its protein product is CASSQGRGGPNGYTF.

This chain joins TRBV27 and TRBJ1-1; perhaps TRBD1 as D (6 bases). The CDR3 has 15 residues. Germline lookup yields CDR1 MNHEY and CDR2 SMNVEV (reference sequence). Trimming cost V 7 bases and J 3 bases, with 18 bases left between them. Written as DNA, the CDR3 is TGTGCCAGCAACCTGAAGACAGGTCTTCACACTGAAGCTTTCTTT. As protein: CASNLKTGLHTEAFF.

The V gene is TRBV19, the J gene TRBJ2-5; the D is unclear. Per germline, CDR1 LNHDA and CDR2 SQIVND (reference sequence). V was shortened by 3 bases and J by 4 bases, with 12 bases between the two germline ends. CDR3 length: 14 amino acids. DNA for the CDR3: TGTGCCAGTAGTATCCCCGGTATGCGAGAGACCCAGTACTTC. Protein: CASSIPGMRETQYF.

J is TRBJ2-1 and V is TRBV7-2, with D perhaps TRBD1 (5 bases). The V gene's germline CDR1 is SGHTA and CDR2 FQGNSA. Trimming removed 4 bases from V and 0 bases from J, with 10 bases in between. The CDR3 totals 15 residues. The CDR3 protein is CASSYTGDSYNEQFF. The CDR3 DNA reads as TGTGCCAGCAGCTATACAGGCGACTCCTACAATGAGCAGTTCTTC. The complete variable domain, with remaining parts taken from reference TRBV7-2 and TRBJ2-1, reads GAGVSQSPSNKVTEKGKDVELRCDPISGHTALYWYRQSLGQGLEFLIYFQGNSAPDKSGLPSDRFSAERTGGSVSTLTIQRTQQEDSAVYLCASSYTGDSYNEQFFGPGTRLTVL.

The gene calls are TRBV7-9 and TRBJ2-7; D not resolved. The ends were cut back, 5 bases at V and 5 bases at J, with 19 bases in the middle. The germline gives CDR1 SEHNR, CDR2 FQNEAQ (reference sequence). The CDR3 runs 15 residues. The CDR3 DNA follows: TGTGCCAGCAGCCCTGCGAGGTCTCGAAGCCACGAGCAGTACTTC. Amino acid sequence: CASSPARSRSHEQYF.

The genes are TRBV28 and TRBJ2-4, with a tentative D call TRBD1 (6 bases). The CDR3 spans 12 residues. V was cut by 8 bases and J by 9 bases, with 14 bases left in between. Germline V gene data show CDR1 as MDHEN and CDR2 as SYDVKM. CDR3 region: CASGLRGGIQYF. CDR3 nucleotide sequence: TGTGCCAGCGGCCTCAGGGGTGGCATTCAGTACTTC.

The rearrangement uses TRBV9 and TRBJ1-4; D remains unclear. Germline V gives CDR1 SGDLS, CDR2 YYNGEE. The CDR3 runs 13 residues. Trimming stripped 0 bases from V and 9 bases from J, with 9 bases between. CDR3 protein: CASSVGIGQKLFF. CDR3 sequence (DNA): TGTGCCAGCAGCGTAGGAATTGGGCAAAAACTGTTTTTT.

This chain uses TRBV4-1 with TRBJ2-1; D possibly corresponds to TRBD1 (5 bases). The V end was cut by 2 bases, the J end by 9 bases, with 11 bases between. This CDR3 comprises 13 residues. Germline lookup yields CDR1 MGHRA and CDR2 YSYEKL. CDR3 amino acids: CASSQIQGGEQFF. The CDR3 DNA follows: TGCGCCAGCAGCCAAATCCAGGGTGGTGAGCAGTTCTTC.

The rearrangement joins TRBV5-6 to TRBJ2-1, with D perhaps TRBD2 (6 bases). CDR3 size: 15 residues. Per germline, CDR1 SGHDT and CDR2 YYEEEE. Trimming cost V 1 base and J 6 bases, with 14 bases left between them. CDR3 region: CASSLLTRYSNEQFF. As DNA, the CDR3 is TGTGCCAGCAGCTTGCTGACTAGATATTCCAATGAGCAGTTCTTC.